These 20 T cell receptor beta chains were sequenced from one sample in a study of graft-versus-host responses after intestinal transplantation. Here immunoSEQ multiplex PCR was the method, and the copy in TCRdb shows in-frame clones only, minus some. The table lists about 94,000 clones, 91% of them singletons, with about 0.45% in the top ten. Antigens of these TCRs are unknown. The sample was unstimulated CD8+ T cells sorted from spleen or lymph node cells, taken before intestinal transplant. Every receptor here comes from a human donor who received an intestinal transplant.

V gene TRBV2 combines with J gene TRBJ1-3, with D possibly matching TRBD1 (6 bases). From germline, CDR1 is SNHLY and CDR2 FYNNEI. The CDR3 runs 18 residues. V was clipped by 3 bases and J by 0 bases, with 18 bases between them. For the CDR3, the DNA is TGTGCCAGCAGTGACCAGACCCCAGGGGCCATCTCTGGAAACACCATATATTTT. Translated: CASSDQTPGAISGNTIYF.

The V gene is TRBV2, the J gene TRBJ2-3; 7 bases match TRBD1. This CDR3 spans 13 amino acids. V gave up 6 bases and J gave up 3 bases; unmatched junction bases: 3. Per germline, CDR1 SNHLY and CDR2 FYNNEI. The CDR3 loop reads CASRPTGTDTQYF. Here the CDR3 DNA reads TGTGCCAGCAGGCCGACAGGGACAGATACGCAGTATTTT.

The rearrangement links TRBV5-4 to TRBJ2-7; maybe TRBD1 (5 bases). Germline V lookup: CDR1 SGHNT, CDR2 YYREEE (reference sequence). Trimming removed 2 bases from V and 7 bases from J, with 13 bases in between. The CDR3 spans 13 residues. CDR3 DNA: TGTGCCAGCAGCTTTGGTCAGGGTGGGGAGCAGTACTTC. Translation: CASSFGQGGEQYF.

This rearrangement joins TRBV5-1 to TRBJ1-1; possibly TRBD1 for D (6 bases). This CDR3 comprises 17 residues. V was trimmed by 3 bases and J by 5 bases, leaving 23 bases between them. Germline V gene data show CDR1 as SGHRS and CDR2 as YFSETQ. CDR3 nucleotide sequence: TGCGCCAGCAGCTCAGCACAGGGAGTCGAGGTAGGGACTGAAGCTTTCTTT. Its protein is CASSSAQGVEVGTEAFF. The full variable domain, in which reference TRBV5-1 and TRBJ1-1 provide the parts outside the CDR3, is KAGVTQTPRYLIKTRGQQVTLSCSPISGHRSVSWYQQTPGQGLQFLFEYFSETQRNKGNFPGRFSGRQFSNSRSEMNVSTLELGDSALYLCASSSAQGVEVGTEAFFGQGTRLTVV.

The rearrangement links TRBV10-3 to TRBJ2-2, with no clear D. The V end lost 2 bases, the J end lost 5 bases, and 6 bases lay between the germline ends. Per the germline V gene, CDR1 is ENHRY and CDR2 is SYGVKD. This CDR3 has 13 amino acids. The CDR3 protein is CAISEPGTGELFF. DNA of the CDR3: TGTGCCATCAGTGAGCCCGGGACCGGGGAGCTGTTTTTT.

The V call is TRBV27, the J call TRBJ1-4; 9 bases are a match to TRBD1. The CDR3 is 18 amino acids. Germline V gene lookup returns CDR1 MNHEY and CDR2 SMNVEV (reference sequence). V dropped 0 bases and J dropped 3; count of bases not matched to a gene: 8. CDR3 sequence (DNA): TGTGCCAGCAGTTTATCCCCCCTACAGGGGGCAGCTAATGAAAAACTGTTTTTT. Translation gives CASSLSPLQGAANEKLFF. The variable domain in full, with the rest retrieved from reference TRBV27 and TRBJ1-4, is EAQVTQNPRYLITVTGKKLTVTCSQNMNHEYMSWYRQDPGLGLRQIYYSMNVEVTDKGDVPEGYKVSRKEKRNFPLILESPSPNQTSLYFCASSLSPLQGAANEKLFFGSGTQLSVL.

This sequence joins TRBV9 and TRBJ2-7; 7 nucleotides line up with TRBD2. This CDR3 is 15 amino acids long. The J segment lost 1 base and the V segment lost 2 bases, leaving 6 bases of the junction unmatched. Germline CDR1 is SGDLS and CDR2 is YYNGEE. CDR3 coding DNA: TGTGCCAGCAGCGTGGGGGGGACGGTATCCTACGAGCAGTACTTC. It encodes CASSVGGTVSYEQYF.

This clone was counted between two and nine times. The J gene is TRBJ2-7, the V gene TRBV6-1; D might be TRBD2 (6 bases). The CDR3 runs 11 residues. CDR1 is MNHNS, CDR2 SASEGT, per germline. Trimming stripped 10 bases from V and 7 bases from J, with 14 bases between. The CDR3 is CATRPGSEQYF. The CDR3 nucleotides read TGTGCCACCCGCCCCGGGAGTGAGCAGTACTTC.

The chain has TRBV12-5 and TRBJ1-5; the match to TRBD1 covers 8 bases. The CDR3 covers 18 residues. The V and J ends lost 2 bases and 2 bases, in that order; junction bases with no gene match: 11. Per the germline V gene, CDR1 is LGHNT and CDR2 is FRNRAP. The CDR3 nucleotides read TGTGCTAGTGGTTTGACCCTGACAGGGGATAGGGGCAATCAGCCCCAGCATTTT. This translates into CASGLTLTGDRGNQPQHF.

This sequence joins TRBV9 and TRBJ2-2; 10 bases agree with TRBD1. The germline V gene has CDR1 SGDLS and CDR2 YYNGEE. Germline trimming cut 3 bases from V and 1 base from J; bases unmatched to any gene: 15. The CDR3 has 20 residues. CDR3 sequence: CASSEYPLPGQGVNTGELFF. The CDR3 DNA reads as TGTGCCAGCAGCGAATACCCCCTACCAGGACAGGGGGTGAACACCGGGGAGCTGTTTTTT.

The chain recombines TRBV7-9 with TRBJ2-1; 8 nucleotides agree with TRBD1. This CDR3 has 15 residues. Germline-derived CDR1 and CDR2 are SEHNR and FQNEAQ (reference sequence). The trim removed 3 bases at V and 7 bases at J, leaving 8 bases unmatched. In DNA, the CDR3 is TGTGCCAGCAGCTTTTTGGACAGGGACCCGAATGAGCAGTTCTTC. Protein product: CASSFLDRDPNEQFF.

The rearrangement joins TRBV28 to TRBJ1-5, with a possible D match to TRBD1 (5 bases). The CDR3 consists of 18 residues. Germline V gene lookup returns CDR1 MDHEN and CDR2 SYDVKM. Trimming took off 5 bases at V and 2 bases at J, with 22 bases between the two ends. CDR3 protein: CASSHSPGGTWGNQPQHF. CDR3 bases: TGTGCCAGCAGTCACTCCCCCGGCGGGACCTGGGGCAATCAGCCCCAGCATTTT.

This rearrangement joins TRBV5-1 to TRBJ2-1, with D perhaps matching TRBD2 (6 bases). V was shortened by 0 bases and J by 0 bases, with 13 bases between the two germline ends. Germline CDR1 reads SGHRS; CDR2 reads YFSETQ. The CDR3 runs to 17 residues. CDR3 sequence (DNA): TGCGCCAGCAGCTTGGCCGGTGGGGGGAGCTCCTACAATGAGCAGTTCTTC. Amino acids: CASSLAGGGSSYNEQFF.

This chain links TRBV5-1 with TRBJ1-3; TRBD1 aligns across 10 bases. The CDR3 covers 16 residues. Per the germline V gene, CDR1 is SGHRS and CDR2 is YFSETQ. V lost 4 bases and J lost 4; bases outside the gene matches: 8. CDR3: CASSLTGGAEGNTIYF. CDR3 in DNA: TGCGCCAGCAGCCTGACAGGGGGCGCGGAGGGAAACACCATATATTTT.

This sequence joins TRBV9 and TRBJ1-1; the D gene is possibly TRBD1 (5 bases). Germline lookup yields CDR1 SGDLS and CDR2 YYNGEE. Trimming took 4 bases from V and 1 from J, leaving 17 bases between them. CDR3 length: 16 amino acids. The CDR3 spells CASSPNPLTGNTEAFF. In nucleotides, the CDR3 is TGTGCCAGCAGCCCCAACCCTCTAACAGGGAACACTGAAGCTTTCTTT.

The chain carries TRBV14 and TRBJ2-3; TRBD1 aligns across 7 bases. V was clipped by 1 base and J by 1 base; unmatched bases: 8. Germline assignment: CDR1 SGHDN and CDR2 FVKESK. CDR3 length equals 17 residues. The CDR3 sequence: CASSQVPTGSGTDTQYF. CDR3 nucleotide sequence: TGTGCCAGCAGCCAAGTCCCGACAGGGTCGGGCACAGATACGCAGTATTTT.

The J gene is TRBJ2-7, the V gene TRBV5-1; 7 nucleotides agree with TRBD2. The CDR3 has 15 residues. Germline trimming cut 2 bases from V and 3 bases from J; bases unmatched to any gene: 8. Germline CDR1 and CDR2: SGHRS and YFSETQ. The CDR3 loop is CASSLGLAEFYEQYF. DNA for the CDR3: TGCGCCAGCAGCTTAGGTCTAGCGGAGTTCTACGAGCAGTACTTC.

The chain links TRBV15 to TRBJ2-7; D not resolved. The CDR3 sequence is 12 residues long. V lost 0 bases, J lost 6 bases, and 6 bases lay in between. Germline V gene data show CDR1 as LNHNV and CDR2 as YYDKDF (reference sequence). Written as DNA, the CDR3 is TGTGCCACCAGCAGAGACCCGGGCGAGCAGTACTTC. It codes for CATSRDPGEQYF.

CDR3 coding DNA: TGTGCCAGCAGGGAGGCTAGCGGGAGGGCCTACAATGAGCAGTTCTTC. This sequence encodes CASREASGRAYNEQFF. The chain combines TRBV2 with TRBJ2-1, with 12 bases fitting TRBD2. The CDR3 runs 16 residues. V shed 6 bases, J shed 2 bases, and the junction held 5 bases outside the gene matches. Germline V CDR1 and CDR2: SNHLY, FYNNEI. Using reference TRBV2 and TRBJ2-1 for the parts outside the CDR3, the full variable domain is EPEVTQTPSHQVTQMGQEVILRCVPISNHLYFYWYRQILGQKVEFLVSFYNNEISEKSEIFDDQFSVERPDGSNFTLKIRSTKLEDSAMYFCASREASGRAYNEQFFGPGTRLTVL.

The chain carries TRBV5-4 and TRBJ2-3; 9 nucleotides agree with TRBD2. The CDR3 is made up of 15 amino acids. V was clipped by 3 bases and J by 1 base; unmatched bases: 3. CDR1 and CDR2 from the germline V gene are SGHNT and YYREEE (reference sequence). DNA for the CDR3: TGTGCCAGCAGCTCGACTAGCGGAGGCACAGATACGCAGTATTTT. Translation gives CASSSTSGGTDTQYF.